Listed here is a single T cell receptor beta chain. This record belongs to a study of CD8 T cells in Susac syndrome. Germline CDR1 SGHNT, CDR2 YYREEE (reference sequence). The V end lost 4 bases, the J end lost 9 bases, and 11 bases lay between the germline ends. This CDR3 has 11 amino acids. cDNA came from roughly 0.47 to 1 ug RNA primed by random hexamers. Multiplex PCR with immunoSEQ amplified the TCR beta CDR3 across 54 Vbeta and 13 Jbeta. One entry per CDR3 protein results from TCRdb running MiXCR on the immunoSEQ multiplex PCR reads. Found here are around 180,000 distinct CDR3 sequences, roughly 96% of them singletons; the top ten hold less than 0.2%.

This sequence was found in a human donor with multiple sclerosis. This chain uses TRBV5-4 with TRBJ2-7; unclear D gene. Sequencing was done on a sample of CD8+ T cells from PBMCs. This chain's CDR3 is CASSGSLGQYF. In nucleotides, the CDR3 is TGTGCCAGCAGCGGAAGTCTAGGGCAGTACTTC.